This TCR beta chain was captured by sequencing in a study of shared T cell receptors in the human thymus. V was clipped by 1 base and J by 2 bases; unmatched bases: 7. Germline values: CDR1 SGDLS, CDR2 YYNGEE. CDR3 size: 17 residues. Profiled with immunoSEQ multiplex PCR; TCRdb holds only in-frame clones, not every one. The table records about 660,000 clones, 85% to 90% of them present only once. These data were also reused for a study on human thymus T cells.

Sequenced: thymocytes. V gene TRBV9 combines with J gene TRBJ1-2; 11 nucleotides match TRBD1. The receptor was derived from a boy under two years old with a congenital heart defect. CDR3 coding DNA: TGTGCCAGCAGCGTAAAGGGTGGGGACAGGGGGAACTATGGCTACACCTTC. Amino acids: CASSVKGGDRGNYGYTF.